These 23 T cell receptor beta chains were all obtained from the same sample, sequenced in a study of cytomegalovirus exposure and HLA in healthy donors. PCR amplification relied on 60 Vbeta primers (plus 13 Jbeta primers). Sequenced by immunoSEQ multiplex PCR; TCRdb stores in-frame clones only, minus some. The sample contains 130,000 to 150,000 clones, under 85% of which appear only once. The sequenced sample consisted of PBMCs. These receptor sequences come from a woman aged 40 to 49 in good health and CMV-seropositive.

This clone has only one observation. This chain connects TRBV2 to TRBJ1-2; unclear D gene. The CDR3 is 13 amino acids. V gave up 5 bases and J gave up 6 bases, with 13 bases separating them. CDR1 is SNHLY, CDR2 FYNNEI, per germline. CDR3 sequence (DNA): TGTGCCAGCAGTCGACTGGTGATCGATGGCTACACCTTC. Translating gives CASSRLVIDGYTF.

The CDR3 here is CASSPEIRDGEGTEAFF. DNA of the CDR3: TGTGCCAGCAGCCCGGAAATAAGGGACGGGGAGGGCACTGAAGCTTTCTTT. The chain joins TRBV5-4 to TRBJ1-1; D may be TRBD1 (5 bases). Germline CDR1 and CDR2: SGHNT and YYREEE (reference sequence). Between the trimmed V and J ends, which lost 4 bases and 4 bases, there was a span of 23 bases. This CDR3 contains 17 residues.

This clone has a handful of counts. This chain connects TRBV6-5 to TRBJ2-7, with D possibly matching TRBD2 (7 bases). With 2 bases removed from V and 5 bases from J, the gap between germline ends came to 16 bases. Germline assignment: CDR1 MNHEY and CDR2 SVGAGI. The CDR3 runs to 15 residues. The CDR3 bases are TGTGCCAGCAGTTACATCGGGGGGCGGAAAGACGAGCAGTACTTC. Protein sequence: CASSYIGGRKDEQYF.

With regard to this clone: Other DNA sequences in the sample encode the same CDR3. The J gene is TRBJ1-2, the V gene TRBV19, with TRBD1 identical over 9 bases. Trimming at V came to 4 bases and at J to 2 bases, leaving 5 bases not matched to a gene. Germline-derived CDR1 and CDR2 are LNHDA and SQIVND (reference sequence). The CDR3 has 15 amino acids. The CDR3 DNA sequence: TGTGCCAGTAGTACGCGGGACAGGGTGAACTATGGCTACACCTTC. Its translation is CASSTRDRVNYGYTF.

The V and J genes are TRBV18 and TRBJ1-1, with D perhaps TRBD1 (5 bases). The CDR3 loop spans 13 amino acids. Germline lookup yields CDR1 KGHSH and CDR2 LQKENI. V was pared by 6 bases and J by 0 bases, with 8 bases between. CDR3 sequence reads: CASSQDMNTEAFF. CDR3 coding DNA: TGTGCCAGCTCCCAGGACATGAACACTGAAGCTTTCTTT.

The gene calls are TRBV5-1 and TRBJ2-1; TRBD2 matches at 11 bases. This CDR3 is built from 16 residues. Trimming removed 4 bases from V and 2 bases from J; junction bases left unmatched: 5. CDR1 and CDR2 (germline): SGHRS, YFSETQ. In DNA form, the CDR3 reads TGCGCCAGCAGCCCACCACTAGCGGGGGCCTACAATGAGCAGTTCTTC. Translation gives CASSPPLAGAYNEQFF.

The chain carries TRBV7-9 and TRBJ2-7; maybe TRBD2 (6 bases). Deletions cut 4 bases from V and 7 bases from J, with 20 bases between. Germline V lookup: CDR1 SEHNR, CDR2 FQNEAQ (reference sequence). The CDR3 contains 15 residues. The CDR3 DNA is TGTGCCAGCAGCTCCGAAGGGAGGTCAACCTCTGAGCAGTACTTC. It is translated as CASSSEGRSTSEQYF.

J is TRBJ1-3 and V is TRBV4-1; 10 positions agree with TRBD1. The CDR3 totals 15 residues. CDR1 is MGHRA, CDR2 YSYEKL, per germline. V dropped 3 bases and J dropped 3; count of bases not matched to a gene: 2. The CDR3 region is CASSQTGGSGNTIYF. The CDR3, as DNA: TGCGCCAGCAGCCAGACAGGGGGCAGTGGAAACACCATATATTTT.

In its sample, this clone was seen once. This chain connects TRBV6-6 to TRBJ1-2; no clear D. The CDR3 totals 13 residues. The V gene lost 2 bases and the J gene lost 4 bases, with 8 bases spanning the gap. Germline V CDR1 and CDR2: MNHNY, SVGAGI (reference sequence). CDR3 amino acids: CASSYRDGYGYTF. CDR3 in DNA: TGTGCCAGCAGTTACCGCGATGGCTATGGCTACACCTTC.

The chain combines TRBV7-6 with TRBJ1-4; the D is unclear. Between the trimmed V and J ends, which lost 5 bases and 0 bases, there was a span of 10 bases. The CDR3 is 15 amino acids. Germline V lookup: CDR1 SGHVS, CDR2 FNYEAQ. CDR3 bases: TGTGCCAGCAGCCGTACGGGGACAACTAATGAAAAACTGTTTTTT. Residues: CASSRTGTTNEKLFF. The variable domain in full, with the rest retrieved from reference TRBV7-6 and TRBJ1-4, is GAGVSQSPRYKVTKRGQDVALRCDPISGHVSLYWYRQALGQGPEFLTYFNYEAQQDKSGLPNDRFSAERPEGSISTLTIQRTEQRDSAMYRCASSRTGTTNEKLFFGSGTQLSVL.

This clone appeared a few times. The rearrangement links TRBV12-5 to TRBJ2-4, with D unresolved. V shed 6 bases and J shed 2 bases, with 11 bases lying between them. The CDR3 runs 14 residues. Germline CDR1 reads LGHNT; CDR2 reads FRNRAP. The CDR3 nucleotides are TGTGCTAGTGGATCTAAAGAGTCCAAAAACATTCAGTACTTC. This translates into CASGSKESKNIQYF.

The genes are TRBV4-1 and TRBJ1-5, with D maybe TRBD1 (5 bases). CDR1 and CDR2 from the germline V gene are MGHRA and YSYEKL. With 0 bases removed from V and 0 bases from J, the gap between germline ends came to 21 bases. The CDR3 length is 20 residues. This chain's CDR3 is CASSQDWGGADSRSNQPQHF. The CDR3 DNA is TGCGCCAGCAGCCAAGATTGGGGAGGGGCCGATTCCCGTAGCAATCAGCCCCAGCATTTT.

The chain uses TRBV28 and TRBJ1-4, with D possibly matching TRBD1 (5 bases). The CDR3 is made up of 13 amino acids. CDR1 is MDHEN, CDR2 SYDVKM, per germline. Trimming removed 5 bases from V and 8 bases from J, with 12 bases in between. The CDR3 sequence is CASSTPHREKLFF. As DNA, the CDR3 is TGTGCCAGCAGTACGCCTCACAGGGAAAAACTGTTTTTT.

This chain joins TRBV2 and TRBJ1-2; possible D gene TRBD1, 5 bases. The CDR3 contains 13 residues. Looked up from germline, CDR1 is SNHLY and CDR2 is FYNNEI. V lost 0 bases to trimming and J lost 9 bases, with 11 bases between them. DNA for the CDR3: TGTGCCAGCAGTGAAGCAGGGGCACTACGCTACACCTTC. It translates to CASSEAGALRYTF. The full variable domain, in which reference TRBV2 and TRBJ1-2 provide the parts outside the CDR3, is EPEVTQTPSHQVTQMGQEVILRCVPISNHLYFYWYRQILGQKVEFLVSFYNNEISEKSEIFDDQFSVERPDGSNFTLKIRSTKLEDSAMYFCASSEAGALRYTFGSGTRLTVV.

J is TRBJ2-2 and V is TRBV28; 8 bases are a match to TRBD1. The CDR3 consists of 15 residues. J lost 3 bases, V lost 5 bases, and 5 bases had no gene match. Germline V gives CDR1 MDHEN, CDR2 SYDVKM. The CDR3 region has the DNA TGTGCCAGCAGTAGCGACAGGGGATACACCGGGGAGCTGTTTTTT. Translated: CASSSDRGYTGELFF.

This clone was seen a few times. The rearrangement links TRBV7-2 to TRBJ1-2; D uncertain. The CDR3 runs to 14 residues. CDR1 and CDR2 (germline): SGHTA, FQGNSA. The V and J ends lost 1 base and 2 bases respectively, with 8 bases between them. CDR3 protein: CASSLVGSNYGYTF. In DNA, the CDR3 is TGTGCCAGCAGCTTAGTGGGCAGCAACTATGGCTACACCTTC.

This clone was detected a few times. The rearrangement joins TRBV9 to TRBJ2-2; weak D call: TRBD2 (5 bases). This CDR3 is 17 amino acids long. Between the trimmed V and J ends, which lost 4 bases and 9 bases, there was a span of 25 bases. CDR1 and CDR2 (germline): SGDLS, YYNGEE. As DNA, the CDR3 is TGTGCCAGCAGCCCGGACTCGATATTTTCCCCGGCCAGGGAGCTGTTTTTT. Translation gives CASSPDSIFSPARELFF.

The rearrangement joins TRBV6-5 to TRBJ2-1; D possibly corresponds to TRBD2 (5 bases). The CDR3 extends over 13 amino acids. Deletions cut 7 bases from V and 10 bases from J, with 17 bases between. Germline V lookup: CDR1 MNHEY, CDR2 SVGAGI. CDR3 sequence: CASTTPGLQEQFF. DNA for the CDR3: TGTGCCAGCACAACCCCGGGGTTACAGGAGCAGTTCTTC.

This chain joins TRBV7-6 and TRBJ1-1, with D maybe TRBD1 (6 bases). The CDR3 is 15 amino acids. V lost 5 bases to trimming and J lost 3 bases, with 16 bases between them. Per germline, CDR1 SGHVS and CDR2 FNYEAQ. CDR3: CASSKTGGVYTEAFF. The CDR3 region has the DNA TGTGCCAGCAGCAAAACGGGGGGCGTCTACACTGAAGCTTTCTTT. The variable domain in full, completed from reference TRBV7-6 and TRBJ1-1, reads GAGVSQSPRYKVTKRGQDVALRCDPISGHVSLYWYRQALGQGPEFLTYFNYEAQQDKSGLPNDRFSAERPEGSISTLTIQRTEQRDSAMYRCASSKTGGVYTEAFFGQGTRLTVV.

The chain recombines TRBV6-5 with TRBJ2-7; a possible D gene is TRBD2 (5 bases). V was cut by 4 bases and J by 3 bases, with 13 bases left in between. Germline CDR1 reads MNHEY; CDR2 reads SVGAGI. The CDR3 contains 14 residues. CDR3 bases: TGTGCCAGCAGTTCGGGGAATAGTATCTACGAGCAGTACTTC. It yields the protein CASSSGNSIYEQYF.

The V call is TRBV4-2, the J call TRBJ2-7; 11 nucleotides agree with TRBD2. This CDR3 comprises 15 residues. Germline CDR1 and CDR2: LGHNA and YNFKEQ. J gave up 5 bases and V 4 bases, and 7 bases lay outside the gene matches. As DNA, the CDR3 is TGTGCCAGCAGCCGATATAGCGGGGGGGCTAACGAGCAGTACTTC. As protein: CASSRYSGGANEQYF.

This clone showed up just once. The rearrangement links TRBV5-6 to TRBJ2-2; perhaps TRBD2 as D (7 bases). The CDR3 is made up of 16 amino acids. V lost 5 bases to trimming and J lost 4 bases, with 18 bases between them. CDR1 is SGHDT and CDR2 is YYEEEE in the germline V gene. The DNA of the CDR3 is TGTGCCAGCAGGTGGGGCGGGGGCGTCGGCACCGGGGAGCTGTTTTTT. Translated: CASRWGGGVGTGELFF.

This clone was recorded only once. The rearrangement uses TRBV28 and TRBJ2-6; 7 bases align to TRBD1. The length of the CDR3 is 17 residues. V shed 5 bases, J shed 4 bases, and the junction held 11 bases outside the gene matches. Germline V gene data show CDR1 as MDHEN and CDR2 as SYDVKM. In DNA, the CDR3 is TGTGCCAGCAGTCCCCCGACAGGGAGATCCGGGGCCAACGTCCTGACTTTC. Translated, it gives CASSPPTGRSGANVLTF.